The clone carrying this T cell receptor (beta chain) was detected a few times. Its antigen remains unidentified. The investigators sampled blood at baseline, at cycle 4 day 1, and at cycle 7 day 1. This specimen belongs to a study of OX40 agonist ivuxolimab in advanced cancers. Background on the study: The patients' treatment was ivuxolimab, an agonistic anti-OX40 (CD134) antibody. Two patients with cutaneous melanoma and one with hepatocellular carcinoma, three in total, showed partial responses. Overall study results and limits: A proportion of nonresponders additionally exhibited low normalized T-cell clonal expansion.

Germline trimming cut 4 bases from V and 4 bases from J; bases unmatched to any gene: 11. This CDR3 is built from 17 residues. Germline assignment: CDR1 SGHVS and CDR2 FQNEAQ. Method: immunoSEQ multiplex PCR; TCRdb's copy keeps in-frame clones and lacks some. The repertoire has 20,000 or so clones, more than 75% of them found once; the top ten carry around 10%. The sample here was CD4+ or CD8+ T cells sorted from blood, taken in a trial of the OX40 agonist ivuxolimab. The source is an adult with an advanced solid tumor such as melanoma, head and neck, liver or kidney cancer. The J gene is TRBJ1-3, the V gene TRBV7-8; 9 positions agree with TRBD1. The CDR3 nucleotides read TGTGCCAGCAGCTCTCTGGACAGGGGAACGAGCGGAAACACCATATATTTT. It specifies CASSSLDRGTSGNTIYF.